The T cell receptor beta chain described here comes from a study of T cells in Graves' hyperthyroidism and ophthalmopathy. Concerning this clonotype itself: The antigen remains unidentified.

Regarding the study as a whole: Clonotypes that were expanded in thyroid above 0.001 mostly appeared in blood too.

Patients between 18 and 65 years old had hyperthyroidism, newly diagnosed and lasting under 2 months. The germline V gene has CDR1 SGHAT and CDR2 FQNNGV. The J segment lost 6 bases and the V segment lost 5 bases, leaving 11 bases of the junction unmatched. The CDR3 is 16 amino acids. RNA transcripts were the template for amplifying TCR beta CDR3 regions. The TCR CDR3 was amplified in a first-round RT-PCR using the HTBI primer set. A single record per CDR3 protein comes from TCRdb applying MiXCR to the multiplex PCR reads. The sample has about 46,000 distinct CDR3 sequences, over 45% seen once. The chain joins TRBV11-2 to TRBJ1-2, with 11 bases that match TRBD1. This receptor was obtained from a woman in her forties or fifties with Graves' hyperthyroidism. The sequencing input was peripheral blood or thyroid tissue (not recorded which). DNA for the CDR3: TGTGCCAGCAGCCCAGACGGACAGGGGGCCTACGATGGCTACACCTTC. Its translation: CASSPDGQGAYDGYTF.